This T cell receptor beta chain was identified in a study of blood T cell repertoires in COVID-19. Methods used by the authors: By means of reference gene primer amplification, nucleated cell counts were estimated. Repertoires were generated with immunoSEQ multiplex PCR, while TCRdb's copy carries only in-frame clones and drops some. The V and J calls and the clone size are those of that table, but D and trimming were determined from the DNA. The sample contains tens of thousands of clones, approximately 79% of which appear only once. The CDR3 runs to 13 residues. Germline loops: CDR1 SGHTA, CDR2 FQGTGA. Trimming took 5 bases from V and 1 from J, leaving 8 bases between them.

The chain uses TRBV7-3 and TRBJ2-5; D not certain. The receptor comes from a man in his 70s with acute or convalescent COVID-19. The sequenced material came from peripheral blood. The CDR3 loop is CASSPRSQETQYF. In nucleotides, the CDR3 is TGTGCCAGCAGCCCCCGGAGCCAAGAGACCCAGTACTTC. The full variable domain, with the rest looked up from reference TRBV7-3 and TRBJ2-5, is GAGVSQTPSNKVTEKGKYVELRCDPISGHTALYWYRQSLGQGPEFLIYFQGTGAADDSGLPNDRFFAVRPEGSVSTLKIQRTERGDSAVYLCASSPRSQETQYFGPGTRLLVL.